This record covers a single T cell receptor (beta chain). Clinical history reported by participants formed the basis on which cohorts were assigned. The assay was immunoSEQ multiplex PCR, and TCRdb's table has in-frame clones only and misses some. The sample comprises roughly 210,000 clones, around 86% of which are singletons, and 7% to 8.5% rests with the top ten. The data are from a study of blood T cell repertoires in COVID-19. Study-level information: Two negative PCRs, clearance, or symptom resolution had been documented for recovered Cohort 3 donors. The United States, Italy and Spain were the sources of the acute and convalescent COVID-19 samples.

V dropped 4 bases and J dropped 10; count of bases not matched to a gene: 12. The CDR3 length is 15 residues. Germline CDR1 SGHAT, CDR2 FQNNGV. The TCR comes from a man aged 25-45 years in a cohort exposed to, infected with or recovered from COVID-19 (not recorded which). This chain connects TRBV11-2 to TRBJ2-1; 8 bases are shared with TRBD2. The source material was PBMCs or T cells enriched from blood (not recorded which). Here the CDR3 reads CASSSRGAGVGEQFF. Written as DNA, the CDR3 is TGTGCCAGCAGCTCCCGCGGAGCGGGAGTAGGCGAGCAGTTCTTC.